A single sample gave rise to the 28 T cell receptor beta chains below, sequenced in a study of cytomegalovirus exposure and HLA in healthy donors. TCRdb's table, derived via immunoSEQ multiplex PCR, lists solely in-frame clones and lacks some. The sample lists about 170,000 clones; around nine tenths were seen once. Sample: PBMCs. The source is a man younger than 35 in good health and CMV-seropositive.

This clone was seen once. The V call is TRBV29-1, the J call TRBJ2-2; 9 nucleotides line up with TRBD2. The germline V gene has CDR1 SQVTM and CDR2 ANQGSEA. The CDR3 contains 14 residues. For the CDR3, the DNA is TGCAGTACCCAGCGGGGGGCAAACACCGGGGAGCTGTTTTTT. Translated: CSTQRGANTGELFF.

This chain connects TRBV5-4 to TRBJ2-5; 15 nucleotides match TRBD2. V dropped 2 bases and J dropped 5; count of bases not matched to a gene: 7. The germline gives CDR1 SGHNT, CDR2 YYREEE (reference sequence). The CDR3 contains 17 residues. The CDR3 DNA is TGTGCCAGCAGCTTTCGGACTAGCGGGAGGGCCGGGGAGACCCAGTACTTC. Encoded protein: CASSFRTSGRAGETQYF. Together with reference TRBV5-4 and TRBJ2-5, the CDR3 gives the full variable domain: ETGVTQSPTHLIKTRGQQVTLRCSSQSGHNTVSWYQQALGQGPQFIFQYYREEENGRGNFPPRFSGLQFPNYSSELNVNALELDDSALYLCASSFRTSGRAGETQYFGPGTRLLVL.

The chain carries TRBV28 and TRBJ2-7, with D uncertain. This CDR3 is 14 amino acids long. V lost 8 bases, J lost 0 bases, and 14 bases lay in between. Germline CDR1 reads MDHEN; CDR2 reads SYDVKM. The CDR3 loop reads CASQQTPASYEQYF. The CDR3, as DNA: TGTGCCAGCCAGCAGACACCGGCCTCCTACGAGCAGTACTTC. Full variable domain (remainder filled in from reference TRBV28 and TRBJ2-7): DVKVTQSSRYLVKRTGEKVFLECVQDMDHENMFWYRQDPGLGLRLIYFSYDVKMKEKGDIPEGYSVSREKKERFSLILESASTNQTSMYLCASQQTPASYEQYFGPGTRLTVT.

In nucleotides, the CDR3 is TGTGCCATCAGGCAAGAGCCCCCTGGAAACACCATATATTTT. Encoded protein: CAIRQEPPGNTIYF. The chain employs TRBV10-3 and TRBJ1-3; the D is unclear. The CDR3 has 14 residues. Germline assignment: CDR1 ENHRY and CDR2 SYGVKD. Trimming pared 6 bases from V and 2 bases from J, leaving 11 bases between.

This clone was seen only once. In nucleotides, the CDR3 is TGCAGCGTGGTTTCAGGGGCGGGAGAGACCCAGTACTTC. Its translation: CSVVSGAGETQYF. The genes are TRBV29-1 and TRBJ2-5, with TRBD1 as a possible D gene (6 bases). Looked up from germline, CDR1 is SQVTM and CDR2 is ANQGSEA. The CDR3 totals 13 residues. V lost 6 bases, J lost 4 bases, and 15 bases lay in between. Full variable domain (rest looked up from reference TRBV29-1 and TRBJ2-5): SAVISQKPSRDICQRGTSLTIQCQVDSQVTMMFWYRQQPGQSLTLIATANQGSEATYESGFVIDKFPISRPNLTFSTLTVSNMSPEDSSIYLCSVVSGAGETQYFGPGTRLLVL.

The rearrangement uses TRBV10-3 and TRBJ1-2, with 10 bases matching TRBD1. With 7 bases clipped from V and 7 bases from J, the junction kept 6 bases outside the gene matches. This CDR3 is 13 amino acids long. Germline V lookup: CDR1 ENHRY, CDR2 SYGVKD. CDR3 sequence: CAITSDRGLGYTF. The CDR3 DNA sequence: TGTGCCATCACCTCCGACAGGGGGCTTGGCTACACCTTC.

The chain combines TRBV5-6 with TRBJ1-5, with a weak D call TRBD1 (5 bases). The CDR3 totals 14 residues. V lost 4 bases and J 2 bases, leaving 10 bases between the germline ends. Germline CDR1 SGHDT, CDR2 YYEEEE. CDR3 in DNA: TGTGCCAGCAGCGCGGGACTGGGCAATCAGCCCCAGCATTTT. Amino acids: CASSAGLGNQPQHF.

The chain links TRBV5-6 to TRBJ1-5, with 12 nucleotides matching TRBD1. Germline V gene lookup returns CDR1 SGHDT and CDR2 YYEEEE. CDR3 length equals 14 residues. Unmatched junction bases numbered 3, after V lost 4 bases and J lost 7 bases. Here the CDR3 reads CASSLGTGGQPQHF. In nucleotides, the CDR3 is TGTGCCAGCAGCCTAGGGACAGGGGGCCAGCCCCAGCATTTT.

This clone was found a few times. The chain joins TRBV7-3 to TRBJ2-7, with unresolved D. The CDR3 is made up of 9 amino acids. CDR1 is SGHTA and CDR2 is FQGTGA in the germline V gene. The V gene lost 6 bases and the J gene lost 7 bases, with 4 bases spanning the gap. CDR3 sequence reads: CASRREQYF. The CDR3 DNA is TGTGCCAGCAGGCGAGAGCAGTACTTC.

V is TRBV4-3 and J is TRBJ1-2; D gene uncertain. Trimming removed 0 bases from V and 3 bases from J, with 5 bases in between. The CDR3 has 13 residues. Per germline, CDR1 LGHNA and CDR2 YSLEER. The CDR3 sequence is CASSQDQDYGYTF. The CDR3 DNA sequence: TGCGCCAGCAGCCAAGATCAGGACTATGGCTACACCTTC.

The V gene is TRBV18, the J gene TRBJ2-2; D possibly corresponds to TRBD1 (6 bases). Germline V gene sequence: CDR1 KGHSH, CDR2 LQKENI. The CDR3 covers 14 residues. V was trimmed by 3 bases and J by 7 bases, leaving 12 bases between them. CDR3 amino acids: CASSPAQGNGELFF. DNA of the CDR3: TGTGCCAGCTCACCCGCGCAGGGGAACGGGGAGCTGTTTTTT.

This rearrangement joins TRBV2 to TRBJ2-1, with a weak D call TRBD2 (5 bases). V lost 6 bases, J lost 9 bases, and 15 bases lay in between. The CDR3 extends over 13 amino acids. Germline V lookup: CDR1 SNHLY, CDR2 FYNNEI. For the CDR3, the DNA is TGTGCCAGCAGGCCCTATGGGAGTTTTGAGCAGTTCTTC. Translating gives CASRPYGSFEQFF.

This chain uses TRBV9 with TRBJ2-5, with 10 positions matching TRBD2. CDR1 SGDLS and CDR2 YYNGEE come from the germline V gene. Losses at the gene ends were 4 bases for V and 2 bases for J; bases not matched to a gene: 5. The CDR3 consists of 15 residues. The CDR3 DNA reads TGTGCCAGCAGCTCTAGCGGGAGTGAGCAAGAGACCCAGTACTTC. Encoded protein: CASSSSGSEQETQYF.

The chain combines TRBV9 with TRBJ1-1; D call uncertain. This CDR3 has 12 residues. V shed 0 bases and J shed 9 bases, with 9 bases lying between them. Germline loops: CDR1 SGDLS, CDR2 YYNGEE. The CDR3 DNA reads as TGTGCCAGCAGCGTAGGAGATTCTCAAGCTTTCTTT. This sequence encodes CASSVGDSQAFF.

The rearrangement links TRBV5-1 to TRBJ2-7; 10 nucleotides align to TRBD1. The CDR3 is made up of 13 amino acids. Germline V gene data show CDR1 as SGHRS and CDR2 as YFSETQ. The V segment lost 6 bases and the J segment 5 bases; nucleotides outside the gene matches: 5. The CDR3 here is CASTRDRGDEQYF. The CDR3 region has the DNA TGCGCCAGCACCCGGGACAGGGGCGACGAGCAGTACTTC. The full variable domain, completed using reference TRBV5-1 and TRBJ2-7, is KAGVTQTPRYLIKTRGQQVTLSCSPISGHRSVSWYQQTPGQGLQFLFEYFSETQRNKGNFPGRFSGRQFSNSRSEMNVSTLELGDSALYLCASTRDRGDEQYFGPGTRLTVT.

The chain recombines TRBV5-1 with TRBJ2-7, with TRBD2 identical over 7 bases. The ends lost 2 bases at V and 0 bases at J; junction bases unmatched: 5. CDR1 is SGHRS and CDR2 is YFSETQ in the germline V gene. CDR3 size: 15 residues. The CDR3: CASSFSGASSYEQYF. CDR3 in DNA: TGCGCCAGCAGCTTCAGCGGGGCGAGCTCCTACGAGCAGTACTTC.

A single count supports this clone. The chain has TRBV11-2 and TRBJ2-1; D uncertain. This CDR3 is built from 12 residues. V lost 2 bases and J lost 6, with 5 bases in between. CDR1 and CDR2 (germline): SGHAT, FQNNGV. The CDR3 region has the DNA TGTGCCAGCAGCTTAATCTCCAATGAGCAGTTCTTC. This encodes CASSLISNEQFF. The entire variable domain, with the rest obtained from reference TRBV11-2 and TRBJ2-1, is as follows: EAGVAQSPRYKIIEKRQSVAFWCNPISGHATLYWYQQILGQGPKLLIQFQNNGVVDDSQLPKDRFSAERLKGVDSTLKIQPAKLEDSAVYLCASSLISNEQFFGPGTRLTVL.

Only one count was recorded for this clone. The rearrangement links TRBV27 to TRBJ2-7; D is unclear. Germline values: CDR1 MNHEY, CDR2 SMNVEV (reference sequence). The CDR3 is made up of 13 amino acids. Trimming left V 6 bases short and J 0 bases short, with 9 bases between. The CDR3 bases are TGTGCCAGCAGAGATCCGAGCTCCTACGAGCAGTACTTC. Its translation is CASRDPSSYEQYF.

Only one count was recorded for this clone. The CDR3 loop is CASSSSGLAGTRGEQFF. In DNA form, the CDR3 reads TGTGCCAGCAGCTCCTCGGGACTAGCGGGGACGCGAGGTGAGCAGTTCTTC. This sequence joins TRBV7-2 and TRBJ2-1; 13 nucleotides align to TRBD2. The V segment lost 4 bases and the J segment 9 bases; nucleotides outside the gene matches: 12. Germline-derived CDR1 and CDR2 are SGHTA and FQGNSA. CDR3 length: 17 amino acids.

The rearrangement joins TRBV6-5 to TRBJ1-2, with a tentative D call TRBD1 (5 bases). CDR3 length: 14 residues. V was shortened by 8 bases and J by 4 bases, with 17 bases between the two germline ends. From germline, CDR1 is MNHEY and CDR2 SVGAGI. CDR3 in amino acids: CASRVGPTGYGYTF. In nucleotides, the CDR3 is TGTGCCAGCCGAGTGGGGCCCACTGGCTATGGCTACACCTTC.

This chain links TRBV27 with TRBJ2-3, with 7 bases fitting TRBD1. In germline, CDR1 is MNHEY, CDR2 SMNVEV (reference sequence). V lost 6 bases, J lost 5 bases, and 14 bases stayed unmatched. The CDR3 totals 16 residues. DNA of the CDR3: TGTGCCAGCAGCGACACGGCCGGGACAGCCTTAGATACGCAGTATTTT. The encoded protein is CASSDTAGTALDTQYF.

This chain uses TRBV18 with TRBJ1-3, with 10 bases matching TRBD1. The trim removed 0 bases at V and 3 bases at J, leaving 2 bases unmatched. CDR3 size: 16 residues. CDR1 and CDR2 (germline): KGHSH, LQKENI. CDR3 sequence: CASSPPGTGVGNTIYF. The CDR3 DNA reads as TGTGCCAGCTCACCACCCGGGACAGGGGTTGGAAACACCATATATTTT.

The chain joins TRBV27 to TRBJ1-2; tentative D call: TRBD1 (5 bases). This CDR3 is built from 12 residues. Germline CDR1 is MNHEY and CDR2 is SMNVEV (reference sequence). The V end was cut by 4 bases, the J end by 8 bases, with 11 bases between. The CDR3 DNA follows: TGTGCCAGCAGTTCAGGGTCGAGGGGCTACACCTTC. It is translated as CASSSGSRGYTF.

The CDR3 region is CASSQDTSGEKLFF. CDR3 coding DNA: TGCGCCAGCAGCCAAGACACCTCGGGTGAAAAACTGTTTTTT. This rearrangement joins TRBV4-3 to TRBJ1-4; D remains ambiguous. Germline CDR1 and CDR2: LGHNA and YSLEER. The CDR3 runs to 14 residues. Trimming stripped 0 bases from V and 7 bases from J, with 9 bases between.

There are a few counts of this clone. CDR3 bases: TGTGCCAGCTTCGGACAGAATGGCTACACCTTC. This encodes CASFGQNGYTF. The gene calls are TRBV6-5 and TRBJ1-2, with a tentative D call TRBD1 (6 bases). V lost 8 bases and J lost 6, with 10 bases in between. Germline CDR1 MNHEY, CDR2 SVGAGI. The CDR3 consists of 11 residues.

The genes are TRBV25-1 and TRBJ1-1, with D perhaps matching TRBD1 (5 bases). V gave up 8 bases and J gave up 2 bases, with 6 bases separating them. The CDR3 runs to 11 residues. The V gene's germline CDR1 is MGHDK and CDR2 SYGVNS. Here the CDR3 DNA reads TGTGCCAGCGGGGCCAACACTGAAGCTTTCTTT. Protein sequence: CASGANTEAFF.

The CDR3: CASSGRGVSFSGANVLTF. The DNA of the CDR3 is TGTGCCAGCAGTGGGCGGGGGGTTTCCTTTTCTGGGGCCAACGTCCTGACTTTC. The chain uses TRBV25-1 and TRBJ2-6; 8 nucleotides agree with TRBD2. With V trimmed by 4 bases and J by 1 base, 9 bases remained unmatched. The CDR3 consists of 18 residues. Looked up from germline, CDR1 is MGHDK and CDR2 is SYGVNS.

The genes are TRBV7-6 and TRBJ2-1, with 10 nucleotides matching TRBD2. J was trimmed by 7 bases and V by 1 base; bases with no gene match: 4. CDR1 SGHVS and CDR2 FNYEAQ come from the germline V gene. CDR3 length: 15 residues. The CDR3 spells CASSLGASGRNEQFF. CDR3 coding DNA: TGTGCCAGCAGCTTAGGGGCTAGCGGGAGAAATGAGCAGTTCTTC.